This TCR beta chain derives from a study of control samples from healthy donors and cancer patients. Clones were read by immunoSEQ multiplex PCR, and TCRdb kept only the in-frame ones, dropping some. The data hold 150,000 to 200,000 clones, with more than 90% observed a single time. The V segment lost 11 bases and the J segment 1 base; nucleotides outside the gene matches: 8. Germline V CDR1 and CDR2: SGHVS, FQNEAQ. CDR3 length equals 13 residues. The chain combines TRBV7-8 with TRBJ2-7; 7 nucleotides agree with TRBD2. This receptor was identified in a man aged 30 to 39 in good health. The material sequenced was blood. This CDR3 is CAAKASGSYEQYF. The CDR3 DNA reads TGTGCCGCGAAGGCTAGCGGATCCTACGAGCAGTACTTC.